These 2 T cell receptor beta chains share one sample of origin, sequenced in a study of blood T cell repertoires in COVID-19. Produced via immunoSEQ multiplex PCR; TCRdb's table is partial and in-frame only. The data show around 100,000 clones, over 65% seen once. The sample comprised peripheral blood. The receptors shown here come from a man aged 55-75 years with acute or convalescent COVID-19.

V gene TRBV9 combines with J gene TRBJ2-7, with TRBD2 matching 8 bases. Germline assignment: CDR1 SGDLS and CDR2 YYNGEE. The CDR3 covers 16 residues. J gave up 6 bases and V 0 bases, and 11 bases lay outside the gene matches. This CDR3 reads CASSVVEAGVSSEQYF. The CDR3, as DNA: TGTGCCAGCAGCGTAGTTGAAGCGGGAGTAAGTTCCGAGCAGTACTTC.

This chain joins TRBV28 and TRBJ1-2; D gene unclear. V gave up 5 bases and J gave up 2 bases, with 6 bases separating them. Germline V CDR1 and CDR2: MDHEN, SYDVKM. This CDR3 comprises 12 residues. The CDR3 region has the DNA TGTGCCAGCAGTCTAAAAAACTATGGCTACACCTTC. Translating it yields CASSLKNYGYTF.